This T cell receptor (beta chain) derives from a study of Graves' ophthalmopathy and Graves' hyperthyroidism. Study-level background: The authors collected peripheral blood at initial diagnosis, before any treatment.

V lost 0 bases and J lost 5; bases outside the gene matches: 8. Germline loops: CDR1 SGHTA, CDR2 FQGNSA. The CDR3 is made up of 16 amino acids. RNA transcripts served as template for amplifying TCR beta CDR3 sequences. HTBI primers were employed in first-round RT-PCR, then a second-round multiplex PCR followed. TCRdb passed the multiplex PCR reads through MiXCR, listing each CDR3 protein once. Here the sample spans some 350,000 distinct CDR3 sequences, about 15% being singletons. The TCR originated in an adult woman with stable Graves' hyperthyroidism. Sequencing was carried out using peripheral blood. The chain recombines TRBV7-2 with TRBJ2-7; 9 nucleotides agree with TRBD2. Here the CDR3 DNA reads TGTGCCAGCAGCTTAGCGGTTAGCGGGAGCCTTCACGAGCAGTACTTC. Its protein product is CASSLAVSGSLHEQYF.